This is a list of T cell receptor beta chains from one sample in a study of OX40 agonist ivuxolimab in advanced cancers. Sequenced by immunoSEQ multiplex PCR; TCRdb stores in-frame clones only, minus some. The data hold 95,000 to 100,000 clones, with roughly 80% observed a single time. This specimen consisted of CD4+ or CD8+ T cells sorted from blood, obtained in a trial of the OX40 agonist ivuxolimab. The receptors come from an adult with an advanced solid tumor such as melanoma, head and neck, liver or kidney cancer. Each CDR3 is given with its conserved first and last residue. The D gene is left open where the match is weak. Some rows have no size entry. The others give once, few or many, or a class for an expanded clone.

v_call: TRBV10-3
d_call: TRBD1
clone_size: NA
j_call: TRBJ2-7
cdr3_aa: CAISDPGTGGLEQYF
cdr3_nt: TGTGCCATCAGTGACCCTGGGACAGGGGGCCTCGAGCAGTACTTC

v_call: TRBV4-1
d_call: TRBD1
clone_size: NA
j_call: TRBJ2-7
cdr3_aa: CASSLPQWGQGNNEQYF
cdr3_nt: TGCGCCAGCAGCCTTCCCCAGTGGGGACAGGGTAACAACGAGCAGTACTTC

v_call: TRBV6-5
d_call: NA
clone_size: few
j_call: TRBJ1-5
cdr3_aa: CASSPQGIRQPQHF
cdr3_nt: TGTGCCAGCAGCCCCCAAGGTATCAGGCAGCCCCAGCATTTT

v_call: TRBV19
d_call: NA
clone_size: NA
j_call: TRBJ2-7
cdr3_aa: CASSISGHQPYEQYF
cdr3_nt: TGTGCCAGTAGTATATCGGGACACCAGCCCTACGAGCAGTACTTC

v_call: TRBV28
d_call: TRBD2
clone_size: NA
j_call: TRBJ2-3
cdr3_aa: CASSPLRLAGAITDTQYF
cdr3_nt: TGTGCCAGCAGTCCCTTACGCCTAGCGGGAGCCATCACAGATACGCAGTATTTT

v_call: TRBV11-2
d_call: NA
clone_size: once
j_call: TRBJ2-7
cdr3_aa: CASSPGSATYEQYF
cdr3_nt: TGTGCCAGCAGCCCCGGCTCAGCGACCTACGAGCAGTACTTC

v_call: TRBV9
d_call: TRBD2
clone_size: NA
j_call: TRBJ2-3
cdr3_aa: CASSVSGTRENTQYF
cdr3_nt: TGTGCCAGCAGCGTAAGCGGGACCCGGGAGAATACGCAGTATTTT

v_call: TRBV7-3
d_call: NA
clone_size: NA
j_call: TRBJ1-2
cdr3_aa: CASSRNNYGYTF
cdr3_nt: TGTGCCAGCAGCAGGAATAACTATGGCTACACCTTC

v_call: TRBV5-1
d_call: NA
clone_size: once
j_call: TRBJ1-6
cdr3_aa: CASSPLGRMYNSPLHF
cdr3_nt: TGCGCCAGCAGCCCACTGGGGAGGATGTATAATTCACCCCTCCACTTT

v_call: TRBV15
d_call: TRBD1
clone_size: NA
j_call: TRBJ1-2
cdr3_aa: CATSPRQGLFYGYTF
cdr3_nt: TGTGCCACCAGCCCCAGACAGGGCTTATTCTATGGCTACACCTTC

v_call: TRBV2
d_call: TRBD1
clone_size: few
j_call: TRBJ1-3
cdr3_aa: CASSRDRSSGNTIYF
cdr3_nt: TGTGCCAGCAGCCGGGACAGGAGCTCTGGAAACACCATATATTTT

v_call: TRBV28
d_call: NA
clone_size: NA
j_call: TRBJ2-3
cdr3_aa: CASPRPVAILKSTDTQYF
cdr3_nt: TGTGCCAGCCCAAGGCCGGTGGCCATTCTCAAAAGCACAGATACGCAGTATTTT

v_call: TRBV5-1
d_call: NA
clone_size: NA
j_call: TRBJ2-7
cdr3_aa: CASSLGPGEAYEQYF
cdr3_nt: TGCGCCAGCAGCTTGGGTCCGGGGGAGGCCTACGAGCAGTACTTC

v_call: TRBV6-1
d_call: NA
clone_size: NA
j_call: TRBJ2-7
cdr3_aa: CASQTHDEQYF
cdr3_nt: TGTGCCAGCCAGACTCACGACGAGCAGTACTTC

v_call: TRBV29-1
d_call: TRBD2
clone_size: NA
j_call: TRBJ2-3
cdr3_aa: CSVTGTSSTDTQYF
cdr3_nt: TGCAGCGTCACCGGGACTAGTAGCACAGATACGCAGTATTTT

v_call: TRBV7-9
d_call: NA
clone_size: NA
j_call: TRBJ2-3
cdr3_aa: CASSRGPGGEGTQYF
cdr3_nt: TGTGCCAGCAGCCGCGGGCCGGGTGGAGAGGGTACGCAGTATTTT